Listed here are 13 T cell receptor beta chains from one sample, sequenced in a study of cytomegalovirus exposure and HLA in healthy donors. PCR involved 60 Vbeta and 13 Jbeta primers. Clones were sequenced by immunoSEQ multiplex PCR, and TCRdb holds only the in-frame ones, with some missing. The sample consists of 80,000 to 100,000 clones, 73% of them appearing once. Specimen: PBMCs. These receptors were taken from a man aged 40-49 years in good health and CMV-seronegative.

The rearrangement joins TRBV27 to TRBJ2-7; weak D call: TRBD1 (6 bases). V was pared by 2 bases and J by 5 bases, with 13 bases between. The CDR3 is 14 residues long. Germline V gene data show CDR1 as MNHEY and CDR2 as SMNVEV (reference sequence). In DNA form, the CDR3 reads TGTGCCAGCAGTTTAGGGCAGGGGATCCACGAGCAGTACTTC. As protein: CASSLGQGIHEQYF.

This chain uses TRBV19 with TRBJ2-6, with a weak D call TRBD2 (5 bases). The V gene's germline CDR1 is LNHDA and CDR2 SQIVND (reference sequence). This CDR3 comprises 15 residues. Trimming cost V 5 bases and J 4 bases, with 12 bases left between them. CDR3 nucleotide sequence: TGTGCCAGTAGTGGAGGCGGAGCCGGGGCCAACGTCCTGACTTTC. Its protein is CASSGGGAGANVLTF. Together with reference TRBV19 and TRBJ2-6, the CDR3 gives the full variable domain: DGGITQSPKYLFRKEGQNVTLSCEQNLNHDAMYWYRQDPGQGLRLIYYSQIVNDFQKGDIAEGYSVSREKKESFPLTVTSAQKNPTAFYLCASSGGGAGANVLTFGAGSRLTVL.

With respect to this clone: Lacking the conserved final phenylalanine or tryptophan, this CDR3 likely reflects a read error. The gene calls are TRBV19 and TRBJ1-5; tentatively, D is TRBD1 (5 bases). The CDR3 is 14 amino acids. CDR1 is LNHDA and CDR2 is SQIVND in the germline V gene (reference sequence). Trimming took off 3 bases at V and 4 bases at J, with 10 bases between the two ends. CDR3 nucleotides: TGTGCCAGTAGTATTGACGCAGGGAATCAGCCCCAGCATCTT. It is translated as CASSIDAGNQPQHL.

This clone was seen a few times. The chain uses TRBV5-1 and TRBJ1-2; TRBD1 agrees at 7 bases. The CDR3 is made up of 18 amino acids. The germline gives CDR1 SGHRS, CDR2 YFSETQ. V dropped 4 bases and J dropped 3; count of bases not matched to a gene: 18. CDR3 nucleotides: TGCGCCAGCAGCCCGAACCCCGACAGGGTATCGTTTGACTATGGCTACACCTTC. It translates to CASSPNPDRVSFDYGYTF.

The CDR3 sequence is CASSGTSGVFSTDTQYF. CDR3 DNA sequence: TGTGCCAGCAGTGGGACTAGCGGGGTTTTCAGCACAGATACGCAGTATTTT. This chain connects TRBV6-1 to TRBJ2-3, with 12 positions matching TRBD2. Germline V gives CDR1 MNHNS, CDR2 SASEGT. The J segment lost 0 bases and the V segment lost 4 bases, leaving 5 bases of the junction unmatched. The CDR3 totals 17 residues.

This rearrangement joins TRBV7-9 to TRBJ1-1, with a tentative D call TRBD1 (6 bases). With 7 bases removed from V and 1 base from J, the gap between germline ends came to 10 bases. Looked up from germline, CDR1 is SEHNR and CDR2 is FQNEAQ (reference sequence). CDR3 size: 13 residues. The CDR3 DNA sequence: TGTGCCAGCAAAAGACAGGCGAACACTGAAGCTTTCTTT. It specifies CASKRQANTEAFF.

The chain recombines TRBV6-1 with TRBJ1-5, with D perhaps matching TRBD1 (6 bases). Germline-derived CDR1 and CDR2 are MNHNS and SASEGT. The CDR3 is 14 amino acids. Trimming stripped 4 bases from V and 3 bases from J, with 10 bases between. CDR3 sequence: CASSGQATNQPQHF. The CDR3 DNA is TGTGCCAGCAGTGGACAGGCCACCAATCAGCCCCAGCATTTT.

The CDR3 spells CASSAGTSGANTDTQYF. In DNA, the CDR3 is TGCGCCAGCAGCGCAGGGACTAGCGGGGCTAACACAGATACGCAGTATTTT. The gene calls are TRBV5-1 and TRBJ2-3; 13 positions match TRBD2. J was trimmed by 2 bases and V by 4 bases; bases with no gene match: 7. CDR3 length: 17 residues. Germline V gene data show CDR1 as SGHRS and CDR2 as YFSETQ.

The chain couples TRBV27 to TRBJ2-2; TRBD2 is a possible D gene (6 bases). V was shortened by 8 bases and J by 0 bases, with 10 bases between the two germline ends. The CDR3 is 14 amino acids. Germline V gene data show CDR1 as MNHEY and CDR2 as SMNVEV (reference sequence). The CDR3 DNA is TGTGCCAGCCGGGACTTGACGAACACCGGGGAGCTGTTTTTT. Translated, it gives CASRDLTNTGELFF.

The chain has TRBV5-4 and TRBJ2-1, with D uncertain. Trimming stripped 7 bases from V and 0 bases from J, with 8 bases between. Germline V gives CDR1 SGHNT, CDR2 YYREEE (reference sequence). This CDR3 is built from 13 residues. CDR3 nucleotide sequence: TGTGCCAGCCGCCCGAGCTCCTACAATGAGCAGTTCTTC. It translates to CASRPSSYNEQFF. The full variable domain, rest sourced from reference TRBV5-4 and TRBJ2-1, is ETGVTQSPTHLIKTRGQQVTLRCSSQSGHNTVSWYQQALGQGPQFIFQYYREEENGRGNFPPRFSGLQFPNYSSELNVNALELDDSALYLCASRPSSYNEQFFGPGTRLTVL.

This clone came up a few times. J is TRBJ1-1 and V is TRBV5-6, with 7 nucleotides matching TRBD1. In germline, CDR1 is SGHDT, CDR2 YYEEEE. The CDR3 loop spans 13 amino acids. The V gene end was trimmed by 3 bases and the J gene end by 6 bases; junction bases not matched to a gene: 5. The CDR3 DNA reads TGTGCCAGCAGCTCTAGTACAGGGGCTGAAGCTTTCTTT. Translating gives CASSSSTGAEAFF.

V usage is TRBV7-9 and J usage is TRBJ1-2, with 9 nucleotides matching TRBD1. V was clipped by 2 bases and J by 8 bases; unmatched bases: 6. Germline loops: CDR1 SEHNR, CDR2 FQNEAQ (reference sequence). This CDR3 comprises 14 residues. CDR3 amino acids: CASSLQGTGRGYTF. Written as DNA, the CDR3 is TGTGCCAGCAGCTTACAAGGGACAGGGAGAGGCTACACCTTC.

The chain combines TRBV7-9 with TRBJ2-5; 8 bases match TRBD2. CDR3 size: 16 residues. The germline CDR1 and CDR2 sequences are SEHNR and FQNEAQ (reference sequence). V shed 0 bases, J shed 1 base, and the junction held 4 bases outside the gene matches. The CDR3 spells CASSLAAGDLQETQYF. The CDR3 DNA is TGTGCCAGCAGCTTAGCAGCGGGGGACCTCCAAGAGACCCAGTACTTC. Based on the CDR3 plus reference TRBV7-9 and TRBJ2-5, the full variable domain is DTGVSQNPRHKITKRGQNVTFRCDPISEHNRLYWYRQTLGQGPEFLTYFQNEAQLEKSRLLSDRFSAERPKGSFSTLEIQRTEQGDSAMYLCASSLAAGDLQETQYFGPGTRLLVL.